What follows is one TCR beta chain and its context. The sample originates from a study of blood T cell repertoires in COVID-19. Study-level information: Spain, Italy and the United States supplied samples that represented acute and convalescent COVID-19. Sample material is recorded as cDNA or gDNA derived from T cells, B-cell-depleted T cells, or PBMCs.

Per the authors' pipeline: The assay estimated nucleated cells by amplifying reference gene primers. Data came from immunoSEQ multiplex PCR; TCRdb stores just in-frame clones and leaves some out. From that table come the V and J calls and clone size; the DNA was used to work out D and trimming. The sample contains 110,000 to 150,000 clones, about 80% of which appear only once. Trimming pared 3 bases from V and 8 bases from J, leaving 21 bases between. CDR3 length equals 16 residues. Germline assignment: CDR1 SNHLY and CDR2 FYNNEI. This sequence joins TRBV2 and TRBJ2-3; D is possibly TRBD1 (6 bases). This clonotype originated in a woman aged 80 or over with acute or convalescent COVID-19. Sequencing input: peripheral blood. The CDR3 protein is CASSDGTQTPPGTQYF. In DNA, the CDR3 is TGTGCCAGCAGTGACGGGACACAAACCCCCCCCGGTACGCAGTATTTT.